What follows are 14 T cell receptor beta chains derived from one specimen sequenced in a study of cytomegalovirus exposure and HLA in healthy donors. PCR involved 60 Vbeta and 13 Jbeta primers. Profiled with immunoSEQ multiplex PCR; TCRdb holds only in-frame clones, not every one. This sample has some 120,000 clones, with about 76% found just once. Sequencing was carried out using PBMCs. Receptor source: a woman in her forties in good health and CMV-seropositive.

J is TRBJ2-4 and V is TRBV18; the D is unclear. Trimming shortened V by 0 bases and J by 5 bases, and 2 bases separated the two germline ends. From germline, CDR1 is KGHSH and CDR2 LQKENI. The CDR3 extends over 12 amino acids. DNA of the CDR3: TGTGCCAGCTCACCACCCGAAAACATTCAGTACTTC. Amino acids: CASSPPENIQYF.

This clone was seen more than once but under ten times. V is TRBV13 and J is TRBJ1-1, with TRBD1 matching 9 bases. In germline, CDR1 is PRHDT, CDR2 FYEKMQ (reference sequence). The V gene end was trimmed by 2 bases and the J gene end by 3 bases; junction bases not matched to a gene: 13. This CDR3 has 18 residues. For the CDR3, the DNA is TGTGCCAGCAGCTTATCCCCCTTCTCCCGGGACAGGGACACTGAAGCTTTCTTT. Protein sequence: CASSLSPFSRDRDTEAFF.

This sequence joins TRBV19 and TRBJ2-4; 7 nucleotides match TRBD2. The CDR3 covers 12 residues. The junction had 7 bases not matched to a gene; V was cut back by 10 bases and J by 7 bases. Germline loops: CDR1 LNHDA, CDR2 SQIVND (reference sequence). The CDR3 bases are TGTGCCACGGGAGGCGGCGGCAACATTCAGTACTTC. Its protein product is CATGGGGNIQYF.

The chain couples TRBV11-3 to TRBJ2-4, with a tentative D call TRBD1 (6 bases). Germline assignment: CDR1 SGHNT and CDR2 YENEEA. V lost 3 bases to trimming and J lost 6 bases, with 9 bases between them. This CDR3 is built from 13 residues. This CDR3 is CASSLGAVNIQYF. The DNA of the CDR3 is TGTGCCAGCAGCTTGGGGGCAGTAAACATTCAGTACTTC. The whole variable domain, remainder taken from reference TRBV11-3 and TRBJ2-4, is EAGVVQSPRYKIIEKKQPVAFWCNPISGHNTLYWYLQNLGQGPELLIRYENEEAVDDSQLPKDRFSAERLKGVDSTLKIQPAELGDSAVYLCASSLGAVNIQYFGAGTRLSVL.

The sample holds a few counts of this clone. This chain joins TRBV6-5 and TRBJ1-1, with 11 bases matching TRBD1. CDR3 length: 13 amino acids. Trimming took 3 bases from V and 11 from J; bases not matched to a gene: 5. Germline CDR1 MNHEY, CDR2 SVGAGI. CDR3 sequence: CASSYVGQGDAFF. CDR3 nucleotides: TGTGCCAGCAGTTATGTGGGACAGGGGGATGCTTTCTTT.

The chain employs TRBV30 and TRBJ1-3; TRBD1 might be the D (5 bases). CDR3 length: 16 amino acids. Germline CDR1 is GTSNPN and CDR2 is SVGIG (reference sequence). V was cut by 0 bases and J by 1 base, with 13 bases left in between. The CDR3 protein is CAWSVPGVSSGNTIYF. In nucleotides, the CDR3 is TGTGCCTGGAGTGTCCCGGGGGTTTCATCTGGAAACACCATATATTTT.

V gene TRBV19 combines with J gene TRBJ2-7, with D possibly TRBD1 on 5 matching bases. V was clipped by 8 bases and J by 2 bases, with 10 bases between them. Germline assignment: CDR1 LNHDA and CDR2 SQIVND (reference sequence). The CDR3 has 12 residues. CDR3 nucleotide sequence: TGTGCCAGTGCAGGGCTGACCTACGAGCAGTACTTC. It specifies CASAGLTYEQYF.

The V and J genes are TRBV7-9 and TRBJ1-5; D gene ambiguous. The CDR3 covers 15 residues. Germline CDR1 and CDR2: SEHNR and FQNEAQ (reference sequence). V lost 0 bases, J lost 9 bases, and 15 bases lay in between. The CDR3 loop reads CASSLAGVGMAPQHF. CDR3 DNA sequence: TGTGCCAGCAGCTTAGCCGGGGTTGGGATGGCGCCCCAGCATTTT.

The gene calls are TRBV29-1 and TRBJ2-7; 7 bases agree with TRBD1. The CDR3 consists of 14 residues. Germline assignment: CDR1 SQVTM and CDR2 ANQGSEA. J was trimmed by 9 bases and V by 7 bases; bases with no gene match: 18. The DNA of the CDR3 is TGCAGCGCCTCTCCGACAGGGTATTACGGGGTGCAGTACTTC. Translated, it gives CSASPTGYYGVQYF.

CDR3: CASRTQGSYNSPLHF. CDR3 nucleotides: TGTGCCAGCAGGACACAGGGTTCCTATAATTCACCCCTCCACTTT. The V and J genes are TRBV2 and TRBJ1-6; D possibly corresponds to TRBD1 (6 bases). CDR1 is SNHLY, CDR2 FYNNEI, per germline. V gave up 6 bases and J gave up 1 base, with 10 bases separating them. The CDR3 runs to 15 residues.

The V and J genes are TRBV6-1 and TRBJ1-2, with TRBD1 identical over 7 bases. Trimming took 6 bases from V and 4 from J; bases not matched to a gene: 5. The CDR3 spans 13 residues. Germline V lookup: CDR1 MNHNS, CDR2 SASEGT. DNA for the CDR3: TGTGCCAGCAGAACGACAGGGTCCTATGGCTACACCTTC. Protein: CASRTTGSYGYTF.

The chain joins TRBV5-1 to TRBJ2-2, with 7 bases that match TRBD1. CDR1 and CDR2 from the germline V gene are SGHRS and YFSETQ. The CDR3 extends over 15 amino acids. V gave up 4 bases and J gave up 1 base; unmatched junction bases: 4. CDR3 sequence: CASSPTGENTGELFF. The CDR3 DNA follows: TGCGCCAGCAGCCCTACAGGGGAGAACACCGGGGAGCTGTTTTTT.

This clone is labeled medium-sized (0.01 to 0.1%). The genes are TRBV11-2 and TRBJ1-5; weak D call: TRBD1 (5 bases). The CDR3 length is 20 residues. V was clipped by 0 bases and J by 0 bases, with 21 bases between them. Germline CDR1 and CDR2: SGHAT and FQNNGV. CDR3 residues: CASSLDWARAMFSSNQPQHF. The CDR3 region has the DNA TGTGCCAGCAGCTTAGATTGGGCCAGGGCCATGTTCTCTAGCAATCAGCCCCAGCATTTT. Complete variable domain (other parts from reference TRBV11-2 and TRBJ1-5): EAGVAQSPRYKIIEKRQSVAFWCNPISGHATLYWYQQILGQGPKLLIQFQNNGVVDDSQLPKDRFSAERLKGVDSTLKIQPAKLEDSAVYLCASSLDWARAMFSSNQPQHFGDGTRLSIL.

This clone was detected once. CDR3 coding DNA: TGTGCCAGCTCACCATTTGGGCGCGGGGCAACTAATGAAAAACTGTTTTTT. This translates into CASSPFGRGATNEKLFF. J is TRBJ1-4 and V is TRBV18, with D unresolved. With 2 bases removed from V and 0 bases from J, the gap between germline ends came to 13 bases. The CDR3 consists of 17 residues. Germline assignment: CDR1 KGHSH and CDR2 LQKENI. The variable domain in full, with the rest retrieved from reference TRBV18 and TRBJ1-4, is NAGVMQNPRHLVRRRGQEARLRCSPMKGHSHVYWYRQLPEEGLKFMVYLQKENIIDESGMPKERFSAEFPKEGPSILRIQQVVRGDSAAYFCASSPFGRGATNEKLFFGSGTQLSVL.